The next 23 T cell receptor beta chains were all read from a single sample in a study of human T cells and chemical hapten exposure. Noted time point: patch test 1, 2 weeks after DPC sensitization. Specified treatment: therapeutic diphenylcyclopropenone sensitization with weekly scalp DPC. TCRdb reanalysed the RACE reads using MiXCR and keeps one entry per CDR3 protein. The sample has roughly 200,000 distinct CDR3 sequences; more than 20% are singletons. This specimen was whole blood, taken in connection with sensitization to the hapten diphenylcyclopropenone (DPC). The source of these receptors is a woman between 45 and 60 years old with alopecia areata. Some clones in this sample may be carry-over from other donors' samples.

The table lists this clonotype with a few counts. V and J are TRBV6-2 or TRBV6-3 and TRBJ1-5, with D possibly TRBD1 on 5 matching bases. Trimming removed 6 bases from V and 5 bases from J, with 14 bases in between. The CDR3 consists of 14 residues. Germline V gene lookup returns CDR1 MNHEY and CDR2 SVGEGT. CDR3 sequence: CASSGDGQDQPQHF. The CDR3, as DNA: TGTGCCAGCAGCGGGGACGGTCAGGATCAGCCCCAGCATTTT.

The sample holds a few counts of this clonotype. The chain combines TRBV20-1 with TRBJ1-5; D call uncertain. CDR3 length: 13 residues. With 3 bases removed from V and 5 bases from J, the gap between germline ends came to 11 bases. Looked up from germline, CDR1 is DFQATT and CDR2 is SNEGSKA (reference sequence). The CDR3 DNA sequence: TGCAGTGCTAGCGCCGGGTACGATCAGCCCCAGCATTTT. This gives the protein CSASAGYDQPQHF.

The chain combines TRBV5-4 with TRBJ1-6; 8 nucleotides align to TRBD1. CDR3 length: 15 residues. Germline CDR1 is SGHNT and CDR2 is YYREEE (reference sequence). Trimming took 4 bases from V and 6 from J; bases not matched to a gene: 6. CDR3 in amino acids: CASSGGQVPNSPLHF. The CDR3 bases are TGTGCCAGCAGCGGGGGACAGGTCCCTAATTCACCCCTCCACTTT.

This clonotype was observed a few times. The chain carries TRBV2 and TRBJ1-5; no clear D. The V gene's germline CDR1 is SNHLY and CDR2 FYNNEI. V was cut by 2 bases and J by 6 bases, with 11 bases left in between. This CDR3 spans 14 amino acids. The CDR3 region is CASSEWTAFQPQHF. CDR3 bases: TGTGCCAGCAGTGAATGGACGGCCTTTCAGCCCCAGCATTTT.

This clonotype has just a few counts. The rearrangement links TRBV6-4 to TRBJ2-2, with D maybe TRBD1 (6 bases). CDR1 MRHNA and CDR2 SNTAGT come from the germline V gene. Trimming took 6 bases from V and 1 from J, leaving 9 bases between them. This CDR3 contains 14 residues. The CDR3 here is CASSGQMNTGELFF. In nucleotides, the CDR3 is TGTGCCAGCAGCGGACAGATGAACACCGGGGAGCTGTTTTTT.

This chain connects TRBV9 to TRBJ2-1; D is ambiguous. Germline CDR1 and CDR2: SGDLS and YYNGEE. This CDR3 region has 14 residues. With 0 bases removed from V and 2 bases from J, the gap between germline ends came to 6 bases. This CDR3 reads CASSVGSTYNEQFF. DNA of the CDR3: TGTGCCAGCAGCGTAGGAAGCACCTACAATGAGCAGTTCTTC.

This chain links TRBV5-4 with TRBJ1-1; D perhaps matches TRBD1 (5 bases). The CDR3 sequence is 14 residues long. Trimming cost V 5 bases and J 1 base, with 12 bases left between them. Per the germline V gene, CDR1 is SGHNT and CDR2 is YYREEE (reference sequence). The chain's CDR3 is CASSHDSTNTEAFF. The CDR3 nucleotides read TGTGCCAGCAGTCACGACAGCACGAACACTGAAGCTTTCTTT.

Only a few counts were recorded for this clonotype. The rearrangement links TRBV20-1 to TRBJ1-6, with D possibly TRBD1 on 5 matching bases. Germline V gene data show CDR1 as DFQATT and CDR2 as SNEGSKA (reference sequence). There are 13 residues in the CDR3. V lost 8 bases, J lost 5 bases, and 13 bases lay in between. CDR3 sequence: CSSGFSDNSPLHF. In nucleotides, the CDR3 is TGCAGTTCAGGGTTCAGTGATAATTCACCCCTCCACTTT.

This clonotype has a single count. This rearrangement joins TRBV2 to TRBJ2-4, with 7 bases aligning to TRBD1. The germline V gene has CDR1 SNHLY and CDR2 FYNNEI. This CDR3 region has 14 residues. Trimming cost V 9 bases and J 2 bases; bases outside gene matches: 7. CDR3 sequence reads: CASRQGISKNIQYF. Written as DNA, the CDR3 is TGTGCCAGTAGACAGGGTATTTCCAAAAACATTCAGTACTTC.

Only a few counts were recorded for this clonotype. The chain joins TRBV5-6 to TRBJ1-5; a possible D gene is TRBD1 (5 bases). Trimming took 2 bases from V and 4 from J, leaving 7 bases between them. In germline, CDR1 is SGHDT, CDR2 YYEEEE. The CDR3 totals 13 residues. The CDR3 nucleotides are TGTGCCAGCAGCTTCGCAGGGAATCAGCCCCAGCATTTT. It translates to CASSFAGNQPQHF.

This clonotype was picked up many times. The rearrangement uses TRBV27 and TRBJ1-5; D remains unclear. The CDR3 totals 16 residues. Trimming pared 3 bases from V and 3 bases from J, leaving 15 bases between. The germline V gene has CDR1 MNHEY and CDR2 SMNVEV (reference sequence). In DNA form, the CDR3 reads TGTGCCAGCAGTTTCCGTGGTGGCTGGGACAATCAGCCCCAGCATTTT. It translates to CASSFRGGWDNQPQHF.

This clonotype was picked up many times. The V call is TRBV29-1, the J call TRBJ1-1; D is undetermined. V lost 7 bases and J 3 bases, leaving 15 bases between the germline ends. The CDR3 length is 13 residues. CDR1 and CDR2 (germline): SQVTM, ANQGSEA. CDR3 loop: CSASSGGDTEAFF. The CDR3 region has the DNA TGCAGCGCTTCCTCCGGCGGCGACACTGAAGCTTTCTTT.

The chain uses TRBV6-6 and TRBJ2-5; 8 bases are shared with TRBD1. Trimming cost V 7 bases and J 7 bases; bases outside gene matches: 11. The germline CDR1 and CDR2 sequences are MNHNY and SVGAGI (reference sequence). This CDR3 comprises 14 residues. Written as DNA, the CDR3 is TGTGCCAGCACCGGACAGGGTGTAGTAGGGACCCAGTACTTC. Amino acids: CASTGQGVVGTQYF.

The CDR3 DNA follows: TGTGCCAGCAGCCCTTGGACTAGCGGGGGCTCCTACAATGAGCAGTTCTTC. Its protein product is CASSPWTSGGSYNEQFF. The genes are TRBV11-2 and TRBJ2-1; 13 positions match TRBD2. Trimming cost V 5 bases and J 0 bases; bases outside gene matches: 4. The CDR3 sequence is 17 residues long. The germline CDR1 and CDR2 sequences are SGHAT and FQNNGV.

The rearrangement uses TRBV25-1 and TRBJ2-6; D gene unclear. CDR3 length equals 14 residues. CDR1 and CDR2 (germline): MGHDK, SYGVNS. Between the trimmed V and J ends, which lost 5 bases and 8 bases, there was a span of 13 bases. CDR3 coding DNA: TGTGCCAGCAGTCCTGGTTTGAGTACCAACGTCCTGACTTTC. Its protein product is CASSPGLSTNVLTF.

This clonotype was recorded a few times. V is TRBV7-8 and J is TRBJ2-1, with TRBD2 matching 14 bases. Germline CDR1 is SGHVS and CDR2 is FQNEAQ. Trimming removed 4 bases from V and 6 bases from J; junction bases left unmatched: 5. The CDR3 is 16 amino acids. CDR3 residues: CASSYGTSGRFNEQFF. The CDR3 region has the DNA TGTGCCAGCAGCTACGGGACTAGCGGGAGATTCAATGAGCAGTTCTTC.

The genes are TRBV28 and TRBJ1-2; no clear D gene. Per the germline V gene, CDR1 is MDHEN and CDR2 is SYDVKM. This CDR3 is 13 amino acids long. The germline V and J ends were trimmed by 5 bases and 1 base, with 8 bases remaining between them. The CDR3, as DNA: TGTGCCAGCAGTACTCAACTTAACTATGGCTACACCTTC. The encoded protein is CASSTQLNYGYTF.

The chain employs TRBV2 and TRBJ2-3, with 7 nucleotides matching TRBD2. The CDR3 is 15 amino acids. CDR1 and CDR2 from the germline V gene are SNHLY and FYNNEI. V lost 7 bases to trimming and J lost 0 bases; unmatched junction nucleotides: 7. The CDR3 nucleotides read TGTGCCAGCAACAGATTAGCGGGTAGCACAGATACGCAGTATTTT. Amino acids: CASNRLAGSTDTQYF.

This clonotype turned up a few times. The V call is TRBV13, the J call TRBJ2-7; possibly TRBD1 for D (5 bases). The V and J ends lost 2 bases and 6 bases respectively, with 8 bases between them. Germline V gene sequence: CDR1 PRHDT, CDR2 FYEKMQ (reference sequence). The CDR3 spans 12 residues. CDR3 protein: CASSLTRVEQYF. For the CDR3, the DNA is TGTGCCAGCAGCTTAACCAGGGTCGAGCAGTACTTC.

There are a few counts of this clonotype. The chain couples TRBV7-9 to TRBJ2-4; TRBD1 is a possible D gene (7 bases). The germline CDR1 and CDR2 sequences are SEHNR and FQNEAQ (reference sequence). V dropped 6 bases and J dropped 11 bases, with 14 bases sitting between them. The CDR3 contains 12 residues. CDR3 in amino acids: CASSRDSGFQYF. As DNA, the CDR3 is TGTGCCAGCAGTCGGGACAGCGGGTTTCAGTACTTC.

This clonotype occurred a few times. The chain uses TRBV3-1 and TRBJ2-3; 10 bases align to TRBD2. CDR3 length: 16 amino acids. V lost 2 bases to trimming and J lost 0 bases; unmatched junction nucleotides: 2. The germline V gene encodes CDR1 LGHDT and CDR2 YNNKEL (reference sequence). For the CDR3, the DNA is TGTGCCAGCAGCCAAACTAGCGGGACTAGCACAGATACGCAGTATTTT. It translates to CASSQTSGTSTDTQYF.

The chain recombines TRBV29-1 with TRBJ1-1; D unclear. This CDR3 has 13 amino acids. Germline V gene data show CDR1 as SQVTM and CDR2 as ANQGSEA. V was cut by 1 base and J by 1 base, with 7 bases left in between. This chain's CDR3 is CSVEGEANTEAFF. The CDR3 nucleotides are TGCAGCGTTGAAGGCGAGGCGAACACTGAAGCTTTCTTT.

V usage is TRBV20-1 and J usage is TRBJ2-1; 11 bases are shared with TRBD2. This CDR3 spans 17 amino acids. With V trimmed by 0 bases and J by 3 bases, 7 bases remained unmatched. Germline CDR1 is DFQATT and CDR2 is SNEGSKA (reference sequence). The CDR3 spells CSARDLAGGLGYNEQFF. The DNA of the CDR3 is TGCAGTGCTAGAGATCTAGCGGGAGGCCTCGGCTACAATGAGCAGTTCTTC.